This passage covers 19 T cell receptor beta chains from one sample sequenced in a study of cytomegalovirus exposure and HLA in healthy donors. The primer mix had 60 Vbeta and 13 Jbeta primers. TCRdb keeps only in-frame clones here, not all; method: immunoSEQ multiplex PCR. The sample yields over 100,000 clones, roughly three quarters seen once. The sequencing sample was made of PBMCs. Receptors were obtained from a woman between 50 and 59 years old in good health and CMV-seropositive.

With regard to this clone: An end of the junction does not agree with germline; a read error may underlie this. The J gene is TRBJ2-5, the V gene TRBV11-1; 7 positions match TRBD1. Looked up from germline, CDR1 is SGHAT and CDR2 is FQDESV (reference sequence). This CDR3 has 13 amino acids. CDR3 DNA sequence: TGTGCCAGCAGCTCGACCGGGACAGAGTCCCAGTACTTC. This encodes CASSSTGTESQYF. The entire variable domain, with the rest obtained from reference TRBV11-1 and TRBJ2-5, is as follows: EAEVAQSPRYKITEKSQAVAFWCDPISGHATLYWYRQILGQGPELLVQFQDESVVDDSQLPKDRFSAERLKGVDSTLKIQPAELGDSAMYLCASSSTGTESQYFGPGTRLLVL.

In its sample, this clone was seen a few times. The J gene is TRBJ2-3, the V gene TRBV7-9, with D possibly TRBD1 on 6 matching bases. V was cut by 1 base and J by 3 bases, with 8 bases left in between. The CDR3 consists of 14 residues. Per germline, CDR1 SEHNR and CDR2 FQNEAQ (reference sequence). The CDR3 is CASSLGTGTDTQYF. In DNA form, the CDR3 reads TGTGCCAGCAGCTTAGGTACAGGGACAGATACGCAGTATTTT.

This clone showed up just once. J is TRBJ1-6 and V is TRBV6-1; 7 nucleotides line up with TRBD1. CDR1 MNHNS and CDR2 SASEGT come from the germline V gene. J lost 7 bases, V lost 7 bases, and 7 bases had no gene match. The CDR3 extends over 14 amino acids. The CDR3 sequence: CASNPTGRNSPLHF. CDR3 coding DNA: TGTGCCAGCAACCCGACAGGGAGGAATTCACCCCTCCACTTT.

The chain carries TRBV9 and TRBJ2-1; a weak D match, TRBD1 (6 bases). The V gene's germline CDR1 is SGDLS and CDR2 YYNGEE. The V end was cut by 4 bases, the J end by 2 bases, with 10 bases between. The CDR3 extends over 14 amino acids. The CDR3 protein is CASSPGTPYNEQFF. The CDR3 nucleotides read TGTGCCAGCAGCCCCGGGACACCCTACAATGAGCAGTTCTTC.

The chain joins TRBV10-3 to TRBJ1-1; perhaps TRBD1 as D (5 bases). Trimming left V 6 bases short and J 3 bases short, with 11 bases between. Per the germline V gene, CDR1 is ENHRY and CDR2 is SYGVKD. The CDR3 totals 13 residues. CDR3 bases: TGTGCCATCAGGACAGCCCCGGACACTGAAGCTTTCTTT. Encoded protein: CAIRTAPDTEAFF.

This chain uses TRBV10-3 with TRBJ1-3; D is undetermined. The CDR3 extends over 16 amino acids. Trimming cost V 1 base and J 0 bases, with 10 bases left between them. Germline V gene lookup returns CDR1 ENHRY and CDR2 SYGVKD. DNA for the CDR3: TGTGCCATCAGTGAGTGGGAGTCGAGCTCTGGAAACACCATATATTTT. It is translated as CAISEWESSSGNTIYF.

This sequence joins TRBV27 and TRBJ1-6; D is ambiguous. The germline gives CDR1 MNHEY, CDR2 SMNVEV (reference sequence). The CDR3 length is 20 residues. V lost 5 bases and J lost 0, with 23 bases in between. CDR3 bases: TGTGCCAGCAGTGCCTACCCCCTTGGAGGCCCGAGCTCCTATAATTCACCCCTCCACTTT. Amino acid sequence: CASSAYPLGGPSSYNSPLHF.

The chain combines TRBV7-2 with TRBJ2-5, with TRBD2 identical over 7 bases. Germline loops: CDR1 SGHTA, CDR2 FQGNSA. This CDR3 has 17 residues. Trimming at V came to 1 base and at J to 5 bases, leaving 13 bases not matched to a gene. CDR3 amino acids: CASSLGRNGGRMETQYF. The CDR3 coding sequence is TGTGCCAGCAGCTTAGGCAGGAATGGCGGGAGAATGGAGACCCAGTACTTC.

The gene calls are TRBV7-3 and TRBJ2-7; D gene unclear. The V gene lost 6 bases and the J gene lost 3 bases, with 15 bases spanning the gap. The CDR3 is 14 residues long. Germline loops: CDR1 SGHTA, CDR2 FQGTGA. The CDR3, as DNA: TGTGCCAGCAGTGAACACTCAGGAATCTACGAGCAGTACTTC. This gives the protein CASSEHSGIYEQYF.

A single count supports this clone. The rearrangement joins TRBV6-1 to TRBJ2-7; the match to TRBD2 covers 7 bases. V lost 1 base, J lost 3 bases, and 6 bases stayed unmatched. Germline lookup yields CDR1 MNHNS and CDR2 SASEGT. The CDR3 spans 15 residues. This CDR3 is CASSEGSSGLYEQYF. The CDR3 region has the DNA TGTGCCAGCAGTGAAGGTTCTAGCGGACTCTACGAGCAGTACTTC.

The chain has TRBV25-1 and TRBJ1-2; weak D call: TRBD1 (5 bases). The ends were cut back, 6 bases at V and 5 bases at J, with 16 bases in the middle. The V gene's germline CDR1 is MGHDK and CDR2 SYGVNS. This CDR3 region has 14 residues. The DNA for the CDR3 is TGTGCCAGCAGCGGGACTGTCGGCGGGTATGGCTACACCTTC. This encodes CASSGTVGGYGYTF.

The chain carries TRBV6-5 and TRBJ1-1; D possibly corresponds to TRBD1 (6 bases). Germline V lookup: CDR1 MNHEY, CDR2 SVGAGI. V was trimmed by 2 bases and J by 4 bases, leaving 11 bases between them. This CDR3 region has 14 residues. This chain's CDR3 is CASSYQGLGTEAFF. The CDR3 bases are TGTGCCAGCAGTTACCAGGGGCTAGGCACTGAAGCTTTCTTT.

J is TRBJ1-2 and V is TRBV5-5; maybe TRBD1 (5 bases). Trimming pared 0 bases from V and 7 bases from J, leaving 10 bases between. The germline V gene has CDR1 SGHKS and CDR2 YYEKEE (reference sequence). The length of the CDR3 is 13 residues. CDR3: CASSLVTGLGYTF. The CDR3 nucleotides are TGTGCCAGCAGCTTGGTAACAGGCCTTGGCTACACCTTC.

There are a few counts of this clone. This sequence joins TRBV11-3 and TRBJ2-2, with 9 bases fitting TRBD1. The V and J ends lost 4 bases and 6 bases, in that order; junction bases with no gene match: 0. Per germline, CDR1 SGHNT and CDR2 YENEEA. This CDR3 is built from 13 residues. The CDR3 protein is CASSWTGAGELFF. CDR3 DNA: TGTGCCAGCAGCTGGACAGGGGCCGGGGAGCTGTTTTTT.

Regarding this clone: One end of the junction does not line up with germline, which may come from a read error. The chain employs TRBV11-2 and TRBJ2-6; perhaps TRBD1 as D (5 bases). Per the germline V gene, CDR1 is SGHAT and CDR2 is FQNNGV. The CDR3 runs to 16 residues. CDR3: CASSLGRLSGANGLTF. The CDR3 DNA is TGTGCCAGCAGCTTGGGCAGATTATCTGGGGCCAACGGCCTGACTTTC. Looking up the rest from reference TRBV11-2 and TRBJ2-6 gives the full variable domain: EAGVAQSPRYKIIEKRQSVAFWCNPISGHATLYWYQQILGQGPKLLIQFQNNGVVDDSQLPKDRFSAERLKGVDSTLKIQPAKLEDSAVYLCASSLGRLSGANGLTFGAGSRLTVL.

The rearrangement links TRBV19 to TRBJ2-6, with TRBD2 identical over 7 bases. Germline CDR1 LNHDA, CDR2 SQIVND (reference sequence). The CDR3 is 16 residues long. The V and J ends lost 4 bases and 1 base, in that order; junction bases with no gene match: 4. The CDR3 reads CASSRGRVSGANVLTF. For the CDR3, the DNA is TGTGCCAGTAGTAGGGGGAGGGTATCTGGGGCCAACGTCCTGACTTTC.

The chain couples TRBV4-1 to TRBJ2-2, with TRBD1 matching 8 bases. Germline values: CDR1 MGHRA, CDR2 YSYEKL. There are 14 residues in the CDR3. V gave up 3 bases and J gave up 7 bases; unmatched junction bases: 4. The CDR3 DNA is TGCGCCAGCAGCCAGGGCAGGGGGCTCGGGGAGCTGTTTTTT. Its protein product is CASSQGRGLGELFF.

The chain carries TRBV5-6 and TRBJ2-5; TRBD2 agrees at 7 bases. V trimming: 0 bases; J trimming: 4 bases; junction bases outside the gene matches: 9. Germline V CDR1 and CDR2: SGHDT, YYEEEE. The CDR3 runs 16 residues. The CDR3 nucleotides read TGTGCCAGCAGCTTGGCCAGTGCGGGAGTCGGAGAGACCCAGTACTTC. Translating it yields CASSLASAGVGETQYF. Full variable domain (outside the CDR3, taken from reference TRBV5-6 and TRBJ2-5): DAGVTQSPTHLIKTRGQQVTLRCSPKSGHDTVSWYQQALGQGPQFIFQYYEEEERQRGNFPDRFSGHQFPNYSSELNVNALLLGDSALYLCASSLASAGVGETQYFGPGTRLLVL.

The J gene is TRBJ1-6, the V gene TRBV11-2, with 10 nucleotides matching TRBD1. The V and J ends lost 4 bases and 7 bases, in that order; junction bases with no gene match: 4. The CDR3 loop spans 15 amino acids. Germline CDR1 and CDR2: SGHAT and FQNNGV. CDR3 sequence reads: CASSSTGGKNSPLHF. DNA for the CDR3: TGTGCCAGCAGCTCGACAGGGGGCAAGAATTCACCCCTCCACTTT.